The sequence of this T cell receptor (beta chain) was determined in a study of shared clonotypes between healthy human individuals. Donors were Caucasian adults residing in Nashville, Tennessee, USA. Methods used by the authors: ImmunoSEQ junction-only sequences lacked quality scores, so their filtering differed. Clones were read by immunoSEQ multiplex PCR, and TCRdb kept only the in-frame ones, dropping some. V, J and clone size derive from that table, while D and trimming were established from the DNA sequence. The table includes about 2 million clones, 90% to 95% detected once. This CDR3 is 14 amino acids long. Trimming took 5 bases from V and 1 from J, leaving 11 bases between them. Looked up from germline, CDR1 is MGHDK and CDR2 is SYGVNS.

The V gene is TRBV25-1, the J gene TRBJ1-1; perhaps TRBD1 as D (5 bases). This receptor was taken from a man younger than 30 in good health. The sequenced material came from naive CD4+ T cells sorted from blood. Subset meaning: CD45RA+ positively selected. The CDR3 coding sequence is TGTGCCAGCAGTCGACTGACAGCGAACACTGAAGCTTTCTTT. Translating it yields CASSRLTANTEAFF.